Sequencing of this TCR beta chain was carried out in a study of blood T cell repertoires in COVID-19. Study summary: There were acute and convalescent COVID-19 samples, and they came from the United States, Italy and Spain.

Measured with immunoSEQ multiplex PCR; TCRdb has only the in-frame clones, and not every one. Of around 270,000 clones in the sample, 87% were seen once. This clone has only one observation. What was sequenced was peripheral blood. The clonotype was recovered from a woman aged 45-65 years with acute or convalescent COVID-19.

In nucleotides, the CDR3 is TGTGCCAGTAGGTCCGTCGGGACAGGGCCCTACGAGCAGTACTTC. This encodes CASRSVGTGPYEQYF. This rearrangement joins TRBV19 to TRBJ2-7; 9 nucleotides agree with TRBD1. With 6 bases clipped from V and 2 bases from J, the junction kept 8 bases outside the gene matches. CDR3 length: 15 residues. In germline, CDR1 is LNHDA, CDR2 SQIVND (reference sequence).